A single sample is the source of the 14 T cell receptor beta chains below, sequenced in a study of control samples from healthy donors and cancer patients. TCRdb's copy holds only in-frame clones and misses some; the assay was immunoSEQ multiplex PCR. This sample has approximately 160,000 clones, with just over 90% found just once. The source material was blood. Receptor source: a woman aged 60-70 years in good health.

The rearrangement links TRBV19 to TRBJ1-1; the D is unclear. Trimming took 8 bases from V and 1 from J, leaving 11 bases between them. This CDR3 has 13 residues. The germline CDR1 and CDR2 sequences are LNHDA and SQIVND (reference sequence). This CDR3 is CASRVSPNTEAFF. CDR3 DNA sequence: TGTGCCAGTCGGGTCAGCCCGAACACTGAAGCTTTCTTT.

This sequence joins TRBV6-5 and TRBJ1-2; TRBD1 aligns across 7 bases. J lost 4 bases, V lost 7 bases, and 9 bases had no gene match. The CDR3 contains 14 residues. Germline CDR1 and CDR2: MNHEY and SVGAGI. This CDR3 reads CASKRRGEIYGYTF. CDR3 DNA: TGTGCCAGCAAGCGCAGGGGGGAGATCTATGGCTACACCTTC.

The V and J genes are TRBV27 and TRBJ1-1; D not certain. Germline values: CDR1 MNHEY, CDR2 SMNVEV (reference sequence). The CDR3 totals 12 residues. V gave up 8 bases and J gave up 4 bases, with 11 bases separating them. CDR3 nucleotides: TGTGCCAGCCTCGGGGTGGGCACTGAAGCTTTCTTT. This codes for CASLGVGTEAFF.

This chain uses TRBV4-3 with TRBJ2-3; the D is unclear. Germline V gene sequence: CDR1 LGHNA, CDR2 YSLEER. The length of the CDR3 is 16 residues. Trimming left V 1 base short and J 2 bases short, with 13 bases between. CDR3 coding DNA: TGCGCCAGCAGCCAAGGCCCTAGTATCACCACAGATACGCAGTATTTT. It is translated as CASSQGPSITTDTQYF.

This clone was counted at least ten times. This chain connects TRBV10-3 to TRBJ2-7; TRBD2 matches at 10 bases. V lost 7 bases, J lost 4 bases, and 1 base stayed unmatched. The CDR3 sequence is 12 residues long. The germline gives CDR1 ENHRY, CDR2 SYGVKD. The CDR3 region has the DNA TGTGCCATCACTAGCGGGGGATACGAGCAGTACTTC. This gives the protein CAITSGGYEQYF.

The V call is TRBV2, the J call TRBJ1-5; D is unclear. The CDR3 runs 14 residues. V lost 2 bases and J 2 bases, leaving 7 bases between the germline ends. Germline loops: CDR1 SNHLY, CDR2 FYNNEI. The CDR3 sequence is CASSESIGNQPQHF. The CDR3 DNA sequence: TGTGCCAGCAGTGAAAGTATCGGCAATCAGCCCCAGCATTTT.

The chain carries TRBV3-1 (or the pseudogene TRBV3-2) and TRBJ2-1, with a possible D match to TRBD2 (5 bases). Germline CDR1 and CDR2: LGHDT and YNNKEL (reference sequence). This CDR3 is built from 12 residues. V lost 3 bases, J lost 12 bases, and 12 bases lay in between. The CDR3 DNA sequence: TGTGCCAGCAGCCAGTCTAGCCAAAGGCAGTTCTTC. Protein product: CASSQSSQRQFF.

This sequence joins TRBV6-1 and TRBJ1-5, with 8 bases identical to TRBD1. The length of the CDR3 is 15 residues. Trimming took 1 base from V and 6 from J; bases not matched to a gene: 5. The germline V gene encodes CDR1 MNHNS and CDR2 SASEGT. The CDR3 DNA is TGTGCCAGCAGTGAAGTTGGACAGGGACGTCAGCCCCAGCATTTT. It yields the protein CASSEVGQGRQPQHF.

The rearrangement links TRBV29-1 to TRBJ2-1; D is unresolved. The CDR3 runs 13 residues. The germline CDR1 and CDR2 sequences are SQVTM and ANQGSEA. V was cut by 7 bases and J by 5 bases, with 15 bases left in between. The CDR3 nucleotides are TGCAGCGCTAGTGGGCAAATAAACAATGAGCAGTTCTTC. Its protein is CSASGQINNEQFF.

This chain links TRBV4-3 with TRBJ1-6, with D possibly matching TRBD1 (6 bases). Trimming pared 2 bases from V and 7 bases from J, leaving 9 bases between. This CDR3 is built from 14 residues. Looked up from germline, CDR1 is LGHNA and CDR2 is YSLEER. The CDR3: CASSQTGWNSPLHF. CDR3 nucleotides: TGCGCCAGCAGCCAAACAGGGTGGAATTCACCCCTCCACTTT.

This chain connects TRBV11-2 to TRBJ2-4, with unresolved D. The CDR3 sequence is 13 residues long. Trimming cost V 3 bases and J 7 bases, with 10 bases left between them. Germline CDR1 is SGHAT and CDR2 is FQNNGV. Here the CDR3 reads CASSFYLGNIQYF. Written as DNA, the CDR3 is TGTGCCAGCAGCTTCTACCTGGGGAACATTCAGTACTTC.

V usage is TRBV13 and J usage is TRBJ2-3, with 8 positions matching TRBD1. V was pared by 5 bases and J by 3 bases, with 7 bases of the junction left unmatched. The CDR3 has 15 residues. Germline CDR1 is PRHDT and CDR2 is FYEKMQ (reference sequence). CDR3 nucleotide sequence: TGTGCCAGCAGCGTACAGGGGGGTAAGACAGATACGCAGTATTTT. Protein: CASSVQGGKTDTQYF. The whole variable domain, filled in from reference TRBV13 and TRBJ2-3, reads AAGVIQSPRHLIKEKRETATLKCYPIPRHDTVYWYQQGPGQDPQFLISFYEKMQSDKGSIPDRFSAQQFSDYHSELNMSSLELGDSALYFCASSVQGGKTDTQYFGPGTRLTVL.

This clone was picked up one time. This sequence joins TRBV19 and TRBJ2-5; no reliable D call. Germline CDR1 and CDR2: LNHDA and SQIVND (reference sequence). The CDR3 consists of 15 residues. The V end lost 0 bases, the J end lost 5 bases, and 13 bases lay between the germline ends. As DNA, the CDR3 is TGTGCCAGTAGTATAGAGGCCCTACCGACGGAGACCCAGTACTTC. Amino acid sequence: CASSIEALPTETQYF.

This clone showed up just once. The chain couples TRBV7-9 to TRBJ1-5; perhaps TRBD1 as D (5 bases). In germline, CDR1 is SEHNR, CDR2 FQNEAQ (reference sequence). V was shortened by 2 bases and J by 7 bases, with 15 bases between the two germline ends. The CDR3 runs to 15 residues. The CDR3 reads CASSLSGRADQPQHF. In DNA form, the CDR3 reads TGTGCCAGCAGCTTATCGGGCAGGGCTGACCAGCCCCAGCATTTT.